This TCR beta chain was sequenced in a study of tumor and adjacent non-tumor tissue in lung cancer. TCRbeta libraries were built with three rounds of nested PCR, modified from ARM-PCR. TCRdb re-called the multiplex PCR reads through MiXCR, storing one row per CDR3 protein. The sample carries some 100,000 distinct CDR3 sequences, 50% to 70% recorded once. On this clonotype itself: The antigen remains undetermined.

Study-wide results and caveats: Tumor TCR diversity, when higher, was linked to shorter survival. Tumor repertoires had a smaller top 100 clone share than normal lung. Tumor tissue had significantly higher TCR diversity than normal lung.

No cell sorting was done before RNA was extracted from the tissue. This non-tumor lung sample came from over 3 cm beyond the tumor edge. V lost 4 bases and J lost 2, with 18 bases in between. This CDR3 spans 16 amino acids. Germline lookup yields CDR1 MNHEY and CDR2 SVGAGI. The sequencing sample was made of distant non-tumor lung tissue. The chain is built from TRBV6-5 and TRBJ2-7; TRBD1 might be the D (6 bases). This sequence was found in a man aged 25-45 years with non-small cell lung cancer. The CDR3, as DNA: TGTGCCAGCAGTTTCCTCTTAGGGGACAATACCTACGAGCAGTACGTC. Its protein is CASSFLLGDNTYEQYV.